The 26 T cell receptor beta chains below come from one sample, sequenced in a study of a mutant IDH1 vaccine in newly diagnosed glioma (dated by TCRdb to the early 2020s). In the paper's terms, the time point label means: week 11, during vaccination. A 20-mer mutant IDH1 peptide at 300 micrograms in Montanide made up each vaccine dose, which was injected subcutaneously together with topical imiquimod. Library preparation was by the immunoSEQ multiplex PCR assay. Here the immuneACCESS table is served through TCRdb, limited to in-frame sequences with V and J called. Missing clones are a known gap in these copies; in checked studies unresolved V genes cover under half, and the rest lacks a known reason. This sample is represented by about 66,000 clones; 84% of them were singletons. The ten largest account for approximately 3.8% of the sample. These receptors' targets are unknown. Source: PBMCs, taken from a glioma patient whose treatment included an IDH1 peptide vaccine. All receptors derive from a man under 40 with glioma.

This clone was observed a single time. This chain joins TRBV6-1 and TRBJ2-3; D remains ambiguous. Deletions cut 1 base from V and 0 bases from J, with 14 bases between. CDR3 length equals 17 residues. CDR1 and CDR2 (germline): MNHNS, SASEGT. CDR3 in amino acids: CASSEGVSYFSTDTQYF. The DNA of the CDR3 is TGTGCCAGCAGTGAAGGTGTCAGCTATTTTAGCACAGATACGCAGTATTTT.

The chain joins TRBV19 to TRBJ2-3; D is perhaps TRBD1 (5 bases). There are 14 residues in the CDR3. V was clipped by 4 bases and J by 6 bases, with 14 bases between them. Germline V gene sequence: CDR1 LNHDA, CDR2 SQIVND (reference sequence). CDR3 loop: CASSKITGDDTQYF. Written as DNA, the CDR3 is TGTGCCAGTAGTAAAATTACAGGCGATGATACGCAGTATTTT.

This clone has more than one count but fewer than ten. The genes are TRBV7-2 and TRBJ2-3; the match to TRBD2 covers 9 bases. CDR1 is SGHTA and CDR2 is FQGNSA in the germline V gene. The CDR3 covers 16 residues. V lost 2 bases and J lost 6; bases outside the gene matches: 9. CDR3 bases: TGTGCCAGCAGCTTACTTAGCGGGAGAGGTTCCGATACGCAGTATTTT. This codes for CASSLLSGRGSDTQYF. The whole variable domain, remainder taken from reference TRBV7-2 and TRBJ2-3, is GAGVSQSPSNKVTEKGKDVELRCDPISGHTALYWYRQSLGQGLEFLIYFQGNSAPDKSGLPSDRFSAERTGGSVSTLTIQRTQQEDSAVYLCASSLLSGRGSDTQYFGPGTRLTVL.

This chain connects TRBV9 to TRBJ2-3, with 7 bases aligning to TRBD2. The CDR3 length is 15 residues. V lost 0 bases and J lost 4; bases outside the gene matches: 5. Germline-derived CDR1 and CDR2 are SGDLS and YYNGEE. The CDR3 nucleotides read TGTGCCAGCAGCGTAGTTTGGACTAGATCAGATACGCAGTATTTT. Its translation is CASSVVWTRSDTQYF. Supplemented by reference TRBV9 and TRBJ2-3, the full variable domain reads DSGVTQTPKHLITATGQRVTLRCSPRSGDLSVYWYQQSLDQGLQFLIQYYNGEERAKGNILERFSAQQFPDLHSELNLSSLELGDSALYFCASSVVWTRSDTQYFGPGTRLTVL.

The count of this clone is one. The rearrangement links TRBV6-1 to TRBJ2-2; 11 bases fit TRBD1. CDR1 and CDR2 from the germline V gene are MNHNS and SASEGT. The CDR3 is made up of 16 amino acids. The ends lost 3 bases at V and 5 bases at J; junction bases unmatched: 5. DNA of the CDR3: TGTGCCAGCAGTGAGTTCGGACAGGGGGCTACCGGGGAGCTGTTTTTT. This gives the protein CASSEFGQGATGELFF.

The rearrangement joins TRBV5-4 to TRBJ1-4, with D possibly matching TRBD1 (5 bases). The CDR3 has 13 amino acids. Between the trimmed V and J ends, which lost 3 bases and 10 bases, there was a span of 13 bases. Germline CDR1 SGHNT, CDR2 YYREEE (reference sequence). The CDR3 loop is CASSYGTVGKLFF. DNA for the CDR3: TGTGCCAGCAGCTACGGGACTGTCGGAAAACTGTTTTTT.

This sequence joins TRBV6-5 and TRBJ1-2; maybe TRBD1 (5 bases). Deletions cut 3 bases from V and 7 bases from J, with 15 bases between. The CDR3 loop spans 14 amino acids. Germline CDR1 reads MNHEY; CDR2 reads SVGAGI. The CDR3 sequence: CASSYTSTVAGYTF. The CDR3 DNA is TGTGCCAGCAGTTATACTTCGACAGTTGCTGGCTACACCTTC.

The rearrangement uses TRBV5-1 and TRBJ1-1; tentatively, D is TRBD1 (6 bases). The CDR3 runs 13 residues. Trimming cost V 5 bases and J 4 bases, with 12 bases left between them. Germline loops: CDR1 SGHRS, CDR2 YFSETQ. CDR3 loop: CASRGASATEAFF. The CDR3 nucleotides are TGCGCCAGCAGGGGGGCTTCGGCCACTGAAGCTTTCTTT.

V and J are TRBV29-1 and TRBJ1-1; D is perhaps TRBD1 (5 bases). CDR1 is SQVTM and CDR2 is ANQGSEA in the germline V gene. V lost 3 bases and J lost 3, with 11 bases in between. The CDR3 sequence is 13 residues long. This chain's CDR3 is CSVDGREDTEAFF. The CDR3 DNA is TGCAGCGTTGATGGCAGGGAGGACACTGAAGCTTTCTTT.

This chain joins TRBV7-9 and TRBJ1-3, with D perhaps matching TRBD1 (5 bases). V was trimmed by 3 bases and J by 0 bases, leaving 9 bases between them. CDR1 is SEHNR, CDR2 FQNEAQ, per germline (reference sequence). The CDR3 extends over 15 amino acids. In DNA, the CDR3 is TGTGCCAGCAGCTTTCGGACAACCTCTGGAAACACCATATATTTT. Protein sequence: CASSFRTTSGNTIYF.

This sequence joins TRBV28 and TRBJ1-4; unclear D gene. Trimming removed 7 bases at V and 5 bases at J, with 11 bases between. Germline V lookup: CDR1 MDHEN, CDR2 SYDVKM. This CDR3 spans 13 amino acids. CDR3 sequence (DNA): TGTGCCAGCATAGGAGGGCTGAATGAAAAACTGTTTTTT. It yields the protein CASIGGLNEKLFF.

The rearrangement links TRBV30 to TRBJ1-2; 9 bases map to TRBD1. The CDR3 has 14 residues. J gave up 11 bases and V 1 base, and 11 bases lay outside the gene matches. Germline values: CDR1 GTSNPN, CDR2 SVGIG (reference sequence). This chain's CDR3 is CAWSAVTGGAGYTF. For the CDR3, the DNA is TGTGCCTGGAGTGCAGTTACAGGGGGCGCAGGTTACACCTTC.

V usage is TRBV5-4 and J usage is TRBJ1-3; 10 bases line up with TRBD1. CDR1 and CDR2 (germline): SGHNT, YYREEE (reference sequence). V trimming: 4 bases; J trimming: 2 bases; junction bases outside the gene matches: 12. The CDR3 is made up of 18 amino acids. DNA of the CDR3: TGTGCCAGCAGCCCGTCTCGACTTGGGACAGGGGCTGGAAACACCATATATTTT. Protein product: CASSPSRLGTGAGNTIYF. Filled out from reference TRBV5-4 and TRBJ1-3, the complete variable domain reads ETGVTQSPTHLIKTRGQQVTLRCSSQSGHNTVSWYQQALGQGPQFIFQYYREEENGRGNFPPRFSGLQFPNYSSELNVNALELDDSALYLCASSPSRLGTGAGNTIYFGEGSWLTVV.

V usage is TRBV9 and J usage is TRBJ1-1; TRBD1 is a possible D gene (6 bases). Germline V gene sequence: CDR1 SGDLS, CDR2 YYNGEE. V lost 3 bases, J lost 5 bases, and 14 bases lay in between. This CDR3 is 14 amino acids long. In DNA, the CDR3 is TGTGCCAGCAGCGGTACAGGGATTCGAACTGAAGCTTTCTTT. This codes for CASSGTGIRTEAFF.

The chain couples TRBV27 to TRBJ2-1; no clear D. The germline CDR1 and CDR2 sequences are MNHEY and SMNVEV (reference sequence). V was cut by 2 bases and J by 7 bases, with 12 bases left in between. The CDR3 sequence is 14 residues long. The DNA of the CDR3 is TGTGCCAGCAGTTTAAGACCGCCACCTAATGAGCAGTTCTTC. Translating it yields CASSLRPPPNEQFF.

In its sample, this clone was seen once. The V and J genes are TRBV7-9 and TRBJ2-7, with 8 nucleotides matching TRBD1. The V gene's germline CDR1 is SEHNR and CDR2 FQNEAQ (reference sequence). This CDR3 region has 18 residues. The J segment lost 3 bases and the V segment lost 6 bases, leaving 19 bases of the junction unmatched. CDR3 bases: TGTGCCAGCAGTTTTTCCTACCTTGGGACAGGAGGGAACTACGAGCAGTACTTC. Residues: CASSFSYLGTGGNYEQYF.

The chain recombines TRBV5-8 with TRBJ1-5; possibly TRBD1 for D (5 bases). Germline CDR1 and CDR2: SGHTS and YDEGEE. CDR3 size: 13 residues. V was clipped by 1 base and J by 7 bases, with 9 bases between them. The CDR3, as DNA: TGTGCCAGCAGCTTGCCAGGGCTGCAGCCCCAGCATTTT. Protein product: CASSLPGLQPQHF.

The chain employs TRBV5-4 and TRBJ1-2, with a weak D call TRBD1 (6 bases). This CDR3 is built from 15 residues. Trimming cost V 1 base and J 6 bases, with 16 bases left between them. Per the germline V gene, CDR1 is SGHNT and CDR2 is YYREEE (reference sequence). CDR3 coding DNA: TGTGCCAGCAGCTTGATAAGGGGGGCCGAAGATGGCTACACCTTC. Translated, it gives CASSLIRGAEDGYTF.

V is TRBV2 and J is TRBJ2-3; no definite D call. The germline V and J ends were trimmed by 1 base and 5 bases, with 1 base remaining between them. From germline, CDR1 is SNHLY and CDR2 FYNNEI. The CDR3 is made up of 11 amino acids. DNA of the CDR3: TGTGCCAGCAGTGAAGAAGATACGCAGTATTTT. Translation: CASSEEDTQYF.

The chain uses TRBV6-5 and TRBJ2-6, with D tentatively TRBD1 (6 bases). V was clipped by 7 bases and J by 1 base, with 8 bases between them. Germline V gene sequence: CDR1 MNHEY, CDR2 SVGAGI. The CDR3 totals 14 residues. In nucleotides, the CDR3 is TGTGCCAGCAACAGGGATTCTGGGGCCAACGTCCTGACTTTC. Translated: CASNRDSGANVLTF.

V is TRBV5-1 and J is TRBJ2-7; D is perhaps TRBD1 (5 bases). CDR1 SGHRS and CDR2 YFSETQ come from the germline V gene. V lost 1 base to trimming and J lost 5 bases, with 13 bases between them. This CDR3 comprises 14 residues. CDR3 in DNA: TGCGCCAGCAGCTTGACCCAGGGTGCGGACGAGCAGTACTTC. This codes for CASSLTQGADEQYF.

In nucleotides, the CDR3 is TGTGCCAGCAGTTCGTCTGAAATAATAGCGGGGATCTACAATGAGCAGTTCTTC. Its protein product is CASSSSEIIAGIYNEQFF. V and J are TRBV5-4 and TRBJ2-1; 8 positions match TRBD2. V lost 5 bases and J lost 3; bases outside the gene matches: 16. The CDR3 has 18 residues. CDR1 is SGHNT, CDR2 YYREEE, per germline (reference sequence).

This clone came up a few times. The chain uses TRBV28 and TRBJ1-5; no definite D call. The CDR3 has 19 amino acids. The V gene's germline CDR1 is MDHEN and CDR2 SYDVKM. V was pared by 2 bases and J by 0 bases, with 20 bases between. The CDR3 coding sequence is TGTGCCAGCAGTTTAACTTCTATGTCGCCCACTTATAGCAATCAGCCCCAGCATTTT. It codes for CASSLTSMSPTYSNQPQHF.

The rearrangement joins TRBV7-2 to TRBJ1-2, with 7 bases matching TRBD1. Trimming cost V 5 bases and J 4 bases; bases outside gene matches: 10. The CDR3 length is 15 residues. The germline V gene encodes CDR1 SGHTA and CDR2 FQGNSA. The CDR3 bases are TGTGCCAGCAGCACCTACACGACAGGGCCCTATGGCTACACCTTC. Amino acid sequence: CASSTYTTGPYGYTF. Looking up the rest from reference TRBV7-2 and TRBJ1-2 gives the full variable domain: GAGVSQSPSNKVTEKGKDVELRCDPISGHTALYWYRQSLGQGLEFLIYFQGNSAPDKSGLPSDRFSAERTGGSVSTLTIQRTQQEDSAVYLCASSTYTTGPYGYTFGSGTRLTVV.

The J gene is TRBJ2-1, the V gene TRBV5-6, with TRBD2 as a possible D gene (6 bases). This CDR3 region has 15 residues. Germline V gene lookup returns CDR1 SGHDT and CDR2 YYEEEE. V was pared by 2 bases and J by 8 bases, with 17 bases between. CDR3 sequence reads: CASSFLAGNVDEQFF. In DNA, the CDR3 is TGTGCCAGCAGCTTTTTGGCGGGAAACGTGGATGAGCAGTTCTTC.

The chain joins TRBV27 to TRBJ1-2, with D hard to call. The V gene lost 8 bases and the J gene lost 4 bases, with 8 bases spanning the gap. Per germline, CDR1 MNHEY and CDR2 SMNVEV (reference sequence). The CDR3 sequence is 11 residues long. CDR3 sequence: CASGRAYGYTF. In DNA form, the CDR3 reads TGTGCCAGCGGTCGGGCCTATGGCTACACCTTC.